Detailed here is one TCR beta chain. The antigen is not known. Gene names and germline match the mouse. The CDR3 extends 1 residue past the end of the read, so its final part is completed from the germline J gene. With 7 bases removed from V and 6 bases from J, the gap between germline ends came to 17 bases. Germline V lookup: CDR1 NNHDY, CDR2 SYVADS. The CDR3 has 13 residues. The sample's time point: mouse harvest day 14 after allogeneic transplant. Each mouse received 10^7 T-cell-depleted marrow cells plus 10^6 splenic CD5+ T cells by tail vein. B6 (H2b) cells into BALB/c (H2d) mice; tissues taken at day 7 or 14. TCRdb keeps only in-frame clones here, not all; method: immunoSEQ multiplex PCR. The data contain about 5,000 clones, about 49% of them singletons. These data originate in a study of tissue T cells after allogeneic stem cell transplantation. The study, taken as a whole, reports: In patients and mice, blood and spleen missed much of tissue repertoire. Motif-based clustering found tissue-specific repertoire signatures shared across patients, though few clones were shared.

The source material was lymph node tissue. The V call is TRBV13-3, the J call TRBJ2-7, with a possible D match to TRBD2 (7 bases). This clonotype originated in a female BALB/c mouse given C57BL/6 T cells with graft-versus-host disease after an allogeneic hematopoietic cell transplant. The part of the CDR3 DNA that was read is TGTGCCAGCGGTGGGGGCTGGGGGTTTGAACAGTAC. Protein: CASGGGWGFEQY. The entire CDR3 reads CASGGGWGFEQYF.